This TCR beta chain was observed in a study of T cell changes during pregnancy in multiple sclerosis. Germline V gives CDR1 SGHDT, CDR2 YYEEEE. The CDR3 covers 18 residues. V lost 0 bases to trimming and J lost 1 base, with 17 bases between them. Some clones are missing from TCRdb's copy, which holds only in-frame ones; the method was immunoSEQ multiplex PCR. The data show 100,000 or so clones, 90% to 95% seen once. The genes are TRBV5-6 and TRBJ1-3, with D uncertain. This TCR was recovered from a female donor with multiple sclerosis, enrolled in a pregnancy study. Here the sequenced sample was peripheral blood, taken in the first trimester of pregnancy. The CDR3 DNA reads as TGTGCCAGCAGCTTGGATCTTCGGGGTGGTTGGTCTGGAAACACCATATATTTT. Protein product: CASSLDLRGGWSGNTIYF.